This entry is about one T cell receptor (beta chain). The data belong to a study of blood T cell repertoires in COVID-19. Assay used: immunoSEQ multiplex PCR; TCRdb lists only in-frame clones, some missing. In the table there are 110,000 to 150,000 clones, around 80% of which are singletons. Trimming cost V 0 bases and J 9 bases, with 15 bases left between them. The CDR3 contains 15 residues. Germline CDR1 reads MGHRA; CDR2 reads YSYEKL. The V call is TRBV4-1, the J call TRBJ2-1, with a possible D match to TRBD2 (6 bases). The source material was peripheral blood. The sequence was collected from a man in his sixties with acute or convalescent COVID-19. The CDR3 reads CASSQDRRLVGEQFF. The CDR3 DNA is TGCGCCAGCAGCCAAGATAGGAGACTAGTGGGTGAGCAGTTCTTC.